Listed here are 16 T cell receptor beta chains from one sample, sequenced in a study of patients and donors after allogeneic stem cell transplantation. Via MiXCR, TCRdb re-called the RT-PCR reads, giving one row per CDR3 protein. The sample holds about 150,000 distinct CDR3 sequences; about 40% are singletons and the top ten take about 50%. The source material was blood, either unsorted or a sorted T cell fraction (not recorded which). These receptors came from a human donor who was either an allogeneic HSCT recipient or a stem cell or donor lymphocyte infusion donor (not recorded which). It is not recorded whose cells these are; they may come from a transplant donor.

The chain links TRBV3-1 to TRBJ1-1; D is undetermined. Germline lookup yields CDR1 LGHDT and CDR2 YNNKEL (reference sequence). V was clipped by 1 base and J by 10 bases, with 7 bases between them. The CDR3 totals 11 residues. In nucleotides, the CDR3 is TGTGCCAGCAGCCAAGGCAGTGGAGCTTTCTTT. Protein product: CASSQGSGAFF.

The chain is built from TRBV6-5 and TRBJ1-1; D gene unclear. CDR3 length equals 15 residues. CDR1 MNHEY and CDR2 SVGAGI come from the germline V gene. V was clipped by 4 bases and J by 5 bases, with 17 bases between them. This chain's CDR3 is CASSSLGGRRTEAFF. DNA for the CDR3: TGTGCCAGCAGTTCCCTGGGAGGGAGGAGGACTGAAGCTTTCTTT.

This chain joins TRBV20-1 and TRBJ2-3; TRBD1 agrees at 8 bases. Per germline, CDR1 DFQATT and CDR2 SNEGSKA (reference sequence). The length of the CDR3 is 15 residues. J gave up 0 bases and V 7 bases, and 9 bases lay outside the gene matches. The CDR3 DNA follows: TGCAGTGAAGCGAACCGGGACAGGAGCACAGATACGCAGTATTTT. Its protein is CSEANRDRSTDTQYF.

This sequence joins TRBV6-1 and TRBJ1-2; 7 bases map to TRBD1. The V and J ends lost 10 bases and 8 bases, in that order; junction bases with no gene match: 7. The CDR3 runs to 11 residues. Per the germline V gene, CDR1 is MNHNS and CDR2 is SASEGT. CDR3 in amino acids: CATDRAGGYTF. The DNA of the CDR3 is TGTGCCACCGACAGGGCGGGGGGCTACACCTTC.

This clonotype was seen a single time. J is TRBJ2-1 and V is TRBV29-1; possibly TRBD1 or TRBD2 for D (5 bases each). Germline values: CDR1 SQVTM, CDR2 ANQGSEA. Between the trimmed V and J ends, which lost 5 bases and 10 bases, there was a span of 9 bases. The CDR3 loop spans 10 amino acids. The CDR3 DNA is TGCAGCGTTCCGGGACGGGAGCAGTTCTTC. Translating it yields CSVPGREQFF.

This clonotype was observed a handful of times. J is TRBJ1-3 and V is TRBV6-6; D uncertain. Trimming took off 4 bases at V and 4 bases at J, with 17 bases between the two ends. Looked up from germline, CDR1 is MNHNY and CDR2 is SVGAGI (reference sequence). The CDR3 sequence is 16 residues long. The CDR3: CASSFVRLRVGNTIYF. The CDR3, as DNA: TGTGCCAGCAGTTTTGTAAGGCTTCGTGTCGGAAACACCATATATTTT.

The chain recombines TRBV5-1 with TRBJ1-1, with D hard to call. The CDR3 consists of 15 residues. V gave up 0 bases and J gave up 0 bases, with 9 bases separating them. CDR1 and CDR2 from the germline V gene are SGHRS and YFSETQ. CDR3 protein: CASSLGVRMNTEAFF. CDR3 DNA sequence: TGCGCCAGCAGCTTGGGTGTCAGGATGAACACTGAAGCTTTCTTT. Using reference TRBV5-1 and TRBJ1-1 for the parts outside the CDR3, the full variable domain is KAGVTQTPRYLIKTRGQQVTLSCSPISGHRSVSWYQQTPGQGLQFLFEYFSETQRNKGNFPGRFSGRQFSNSRSEMNVSTLELGDSALYLCASSLGVRMNTEAFFGQGTRLTVV.

The V and J genes are TRBV29-1 and TRBJ2-3; 11 bases align to TRBD2. V shed 7 bases, J shed 6 bases, and the junction held 9 bases outside the gene matches. The germline V gene encodes CDR1 SQVTM and CDR2 ANQGSEA. This CDR3 has 14 amino acids. CDR3 loop: CSGGTSGRPDTQYF. The CDR3 coding sequence is TGCAGCGGGGGGACTAGCGGACGCCCCGATACGCAGTATTTT.

This clonotype has more than one count but fewer than ten. This rearrangement joins TRBV28 to TRBJ2-5; D is possibly TRBD1 (5 bases). V was shortened by 2 bases and J by 5 bases, with 9 bases between the two germline ends. Germline lookup yields CDR1 MDHEN and CDR2 SYDVKM. The CDR3 has 13 residues. The CDR3 loop is CASSLGAMETQYF. CDR3 DNA sequence: TGTGCCAGCAGTTTAGGGGCGATGGAGACCCAGTACTTC. The full variable domain, its missing parts supplied by reference TRBV28 and TRBJ2-5, is DVKVTQSSRYLVKRTGEKVFLECVQDMDHENMFWYRQDPGLGLRLIYFSYDVKMKEKGDIPEGYSVSREKKERFSLILESASTNQTSMYLCASSLGAMETQYFGPGTRLLVL.

The rearrangement joins TRBV29-1 to TRBJ1-2, with a weak D call TRBD1 (6 bases). Trimming stripped 0 bases from V and 5 bases from J, with 13 bases between. Germline CDR1 reads SQVTM; CDR2 reads ANQGSEA. This CDR3 has 14 amino acids. For the CDR3, the DNA is TGCAGCGTTGAAGAAGGGGGGCGAGGATATGGCTACACCTTC. This encodes CSVEEGGRGYGYTF. Drawing the rest from reference TRBV29-1 and TRBJ1-2, the complete variable domain is SAVISQKPSRDICQRGTSLTIQCQVDSQVTMMFWYRQQPGQSLTLIATANQGSEATYESGFVIDKFPISRPNLTFSTLTVSNMSPEDSSIYLCSVEEGGRGYGYTFGSGTRLTVV.

This chain links TRBV5-4 with TRBJ2-5; D gene ambiguous. Looked up from germline, CDR1 is SGHNT and CDR2 is YYREEE (reference sequence). The CDR3 contains 13 residues. V was pared by 0 bases and J by 6 bases, with 9 bases between. This CDR3 reads CASSLDGMKTQYF. CDR3 DNA: TGTGCCAGCAGCTTGGATGGCATGAAGACCCAGTACTTC.

J is TRBJ1-2 and V is TRBV5-1; D is perhaps TRBD1 (6 bases). CDR1 SGHRS and CDR2 YFSETQ come from the germline V gene. V shed 2 bases and J shed 2 bases, with 10 bases lying between them. The CDR3 is 14 amino acids. CDR3 in DNA: TGCGCCAGCAGCTTAGGAGGGGGAAACTATGGCTACACCTTC. Translation: CASSLGGGNYGYTF.

The chain couples TRBV12-3 or TRBV12-4 to TRBJ1-5; D gene ambiguous. V was shortened by 3 bases and J by 5 bases, with 8 bases between the two germline ends. The CDR3 extends over 13 amino acids. The CDR3 DNA reads as TGTGCCAGCAGTTTCCCAGGCGATCAGCCCCAGCATTTT. It is translated as CASSFPGDQPQHF.

V gene TRBV15 combines with J gene TRBJ1-5; D is unclear. The V end was cut by 7 bases, the J end by 0 bases, with 16 bases between. There are 16 residues in the CDR3. CDR1 is LNHNV and CDR2 is YYDKDF in the germline V gene (reference sequence). The CDR3 is CATTTTWADSNQPQHF. The CDR3 DNA is TGTGCCACCACAACCACGTGGGCAGATAGCAATCAGCCCCAGCATTTT.

This chain links TRBV29-1 with TRBJ1-5; the match to TRBD1 covers 7 bases. The CDR3 length is 13 residues. From germline, CDR1 is SQVTM and CDR2 ANQGSEA. V lost 5 bases and J lost 7; bases outside the gene matches: 8. In DNA, the CDR3 is TGCAGCGTTACGGACAGGCCTGGACAGCCCCAGCATTTT. Translating gives CSVTDRPGQPQHF.

This clonotype was counted a few times. CDR3 residues: CASSRDANQPQHF. As DNA, the CDR3 is TGTGCCAGCAGCCGGGACGCCAATCAGCCCCAGCATTTT. This chain connects TRBV7-9 to TRBJ1-5, with D possibly being TRBD1 (5 bases). V was pared by 5 bases and J by 3 bases, with 8 bases between. CDR1 is SEHNR, CDR2 FQNEAQ, per germline (reference sequence). The CDR3 sequence is 13 residues long.